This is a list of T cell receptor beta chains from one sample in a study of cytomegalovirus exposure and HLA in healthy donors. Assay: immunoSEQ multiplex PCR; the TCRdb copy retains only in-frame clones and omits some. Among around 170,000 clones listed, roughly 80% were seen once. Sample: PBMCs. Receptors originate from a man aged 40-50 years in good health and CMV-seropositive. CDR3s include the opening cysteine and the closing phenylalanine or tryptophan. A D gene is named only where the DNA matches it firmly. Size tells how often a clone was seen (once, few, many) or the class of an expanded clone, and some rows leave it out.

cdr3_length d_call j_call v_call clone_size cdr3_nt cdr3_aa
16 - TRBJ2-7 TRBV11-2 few TGTGCCAGCAGCTTGATTACAGGGATCGCATCCTACGAGCAGTACTTC CASSLITGIASYEQYF
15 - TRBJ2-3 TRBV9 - TGTGCCAGCAGCGTAGAGGGACTTTACACAGATACGCAGTATTTT CASSVEGLYTDTQYF
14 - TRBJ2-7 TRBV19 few TGTGCCAGTAGTATAGGCCAGGGGAGCTACGAGCAGTACTTC CASSIGQGSYEQYF
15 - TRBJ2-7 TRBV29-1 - TGCAGCGTTGGGGGCCGAAGGAATAGCTCCTACGAGCAGTACTTC CSVGGRRNSSYEQYF
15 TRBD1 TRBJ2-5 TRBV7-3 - TGTGCCAGCAGCTTCGGGACAGGGGATGGGGAGACCCAGTACTTC CASSFGTGDGETQYF
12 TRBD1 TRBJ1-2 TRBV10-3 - TGTGCCATCAGCACAGGGGGCGCTGGCTACACCTTC CAISTGGAGYTF
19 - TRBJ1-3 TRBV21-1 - - CASSKPDRPGFAAGNTIYF
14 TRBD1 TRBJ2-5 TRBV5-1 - TGCGCCAGCAGACCGGGACAGGGAATGGAGACCCAGTACTTC CASRPGQGMETQYF
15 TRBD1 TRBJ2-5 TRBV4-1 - TGCGCCAGCAGCCAAGAAGACAGGGCGAAAGAGACCCAGTACTTC CASSQEDRAKETQYF
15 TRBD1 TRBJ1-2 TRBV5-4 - TGTGCCAGCAGCTTGGAGGACAGGGTGATGGATGGCTACACCTTC CASSLEDRVMDGYTF
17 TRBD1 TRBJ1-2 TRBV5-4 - TGTGCCAGCAGCTTGGGGGGACAGGGCGGAGGGGGTTATGGCTACACCTTC CASSLGGQGGGGYGYTF
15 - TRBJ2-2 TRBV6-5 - TGTGCCAGCAGTTACTTCCAGGGCGGCACCGGGGAGCTGTTTTTT CASSYFQGGTGELFF
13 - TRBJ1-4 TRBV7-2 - TGTGCCAGCAGCCCCAAGCCCCTTGGAAAACTGTTTTTT CASSPKPLGKLFF
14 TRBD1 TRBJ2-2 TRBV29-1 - TGCAGCGTTGACGGGACAGGGGGAGCCGGGGAGCTGTTTTTT CSVDGTGGAGELFF
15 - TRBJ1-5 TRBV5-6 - TGTGCCAGCAGCACCTCAGCGAATAGCAATCAGCCCCAGCATTTT CASSTSANSNQPQHF
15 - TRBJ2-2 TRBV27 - TGTGCCAGCAGTTTATCTAGCAAGAACACCGGGGAGCTGTTTTTT CASSLSSKNTGELFF
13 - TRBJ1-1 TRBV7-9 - TGTGCCAGCAGCTTAGGGGGACTGGATGAAGCTTTCTTT CASSLGGLDEAFF
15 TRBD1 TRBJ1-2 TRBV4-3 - TGCGCCAGCAGCCGAGAACAGGGGGCGCCTGGTGGCTACACCTTC CASSREQGAPGGYTF
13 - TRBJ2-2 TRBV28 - TGTGCCAGCAAGGGGACGAACACCGGGGAGCTGTTTTTT CASKGTNTGELFF
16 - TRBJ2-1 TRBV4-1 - TGCGCCAGCAGCCAAGAACACGTAAGCTCCTACAATGAGCAGTTCTTC CASSQEHVSSYNEQFF
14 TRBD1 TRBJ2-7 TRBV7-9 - TGTGCCAGCAGCGAGGGACAGGGGATCGACGAGCAGTACTTC CASSEGQGIDEQYF
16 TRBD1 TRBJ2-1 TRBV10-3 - TGTGCCATCAGTGAGTCGAAAGGGACAGGGGGCGGTGAGCAGTTCTTC CAISESKGTGGGEQFF
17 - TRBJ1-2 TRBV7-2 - TGTGCCAGCAGCCATAAGATCTATGGGGGCTTGGCCCCTGGCTACACCTTC CASSHKIYGGLAPGYTF
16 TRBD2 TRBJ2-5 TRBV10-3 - TGTGCCATCAGTGAGTCAGGGCTTCGGGGGGGAGAGACCCAGTACTTC CAISESGLRGGETQYF
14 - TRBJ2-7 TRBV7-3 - TGTGCCAGCATGGCGGCAGGGCCCCCATCCGAGCAGTACTTC CASMAAGPPSEQYF
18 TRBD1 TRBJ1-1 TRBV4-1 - TGCGCCAGCAGCCAACCTACAGGGGGCCGCGGCTGGGGCACTGAAGCTTTCTTT CASSQPTGGRGWGTEAFF
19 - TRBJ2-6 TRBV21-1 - TGTGCCAGCAGTAAAAAACCGGGCAGGGCCAAGACTGGGGCCAACGTCCTGACTTTC CASSKKPGRAKTGANVLTF
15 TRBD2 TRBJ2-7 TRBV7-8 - TGTGCCAGCAGCTTAGAGCGGGGAGACTCCTACGAGCAGTACTTC CASSLERGDSYEQYF
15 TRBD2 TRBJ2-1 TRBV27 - TGTGCCAGCAGTTGGTTAGCGGGGGGGCAAGATGAGCAGTTCTTC CASSWLAGGQDEQFF
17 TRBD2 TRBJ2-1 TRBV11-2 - TGTGCCAGCAGCTTAGGCAGCGGGGGGTCCTCCTACAATGAGCAGTTCTTC CASSLGSGGSSYNEQFF
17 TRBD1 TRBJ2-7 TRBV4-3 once TGCGCCAGCAGCCAAGATCCGGTGGGGACAGGGACACCCGAGCAGTACTTC CASSQDPVGTGTPEQYF
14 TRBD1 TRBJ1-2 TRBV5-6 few TGTGCCAGCAGCTTGGCTCAGGGGGCGACCGGCTACACCTTC CASSLAQGATGYTF
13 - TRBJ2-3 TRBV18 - TGTGCCAGCTCACTACAGGGATCAGATACGCAGTATTTT CASSLQGSDTQYF
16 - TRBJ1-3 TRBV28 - TGTGCCAGCAGCACCCCAATTCAGGACTCTGGAAACACCATATATTTT CASSTPIQDSGNTIYF
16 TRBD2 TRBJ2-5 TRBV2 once TGTGCCAGCAGTGAAAGGGGACTAGCGGGGTCAGAGACCCAGTACTTC CASSERGLAGSETQYF
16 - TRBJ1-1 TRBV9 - TGTGCCAGCAGCGAGTCTCCGACAGGTACGAACACTGAAGCTTTCTTT CASSESPTGTNTEAFF
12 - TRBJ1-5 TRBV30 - TGTGCCTGGAAGGGGGTCGGGCAGCCCCAGCATTTT CAWKGVGQPQHF
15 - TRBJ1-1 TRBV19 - TGTGCCAGTAGTGCGAAAACAGGCTTGAACACTGAAGCTTTCTTT CASSAKTGLNTEAFF
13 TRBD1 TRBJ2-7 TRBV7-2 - TGTGCCAGCAGCAAAGGGACAGGGACTCATCTGTACTTC CASSKGTGTHLYF
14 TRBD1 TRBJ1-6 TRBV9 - TGTGCCAGCAGCTCCCGACAGGGCGGTTCACCCCTCCACTTT CASSSRQGGSPLHF
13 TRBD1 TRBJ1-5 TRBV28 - TGTGCCAGCAGTTCCGGACAGGGTCAGCCCCAGCATTTT CASSSGQGQPQHF
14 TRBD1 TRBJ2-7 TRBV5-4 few TGTGCCAGCAGCTTGGGACAGGGGGCCTACGAGCAGTACTTC CASSLGQGAYEQYF
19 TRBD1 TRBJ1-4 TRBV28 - TGTGCCAGCAGTTCCCAATACGCGGACAGGGCTCTTGCTAATGAAAAACTGTTTTTT CASSSQYADRALANEKLFF
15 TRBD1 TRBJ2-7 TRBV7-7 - TGTGCTAGCAGCTTAGGGACAGGGAGGTCGGCCGAGCAGTACTTC CASSLGTGRSAEQYF
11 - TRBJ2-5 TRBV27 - TGTGCCAGCAGTTCATCCAAGACCCAGTACTTC CASSSSKTQYF
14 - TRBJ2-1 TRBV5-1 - TGCGCCAGCAGCTTCTCGTCGGGTTTAAATGAGCAGTTCTTC CASSFSSGLNEQFF
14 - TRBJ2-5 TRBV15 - TGTGCCACCAGCAGAGTGGGGGCTGCAGAGACCCAGTACTTC CATSRVGAAETQYF
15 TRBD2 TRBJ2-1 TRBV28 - TGTGCCAGCAGGACTGGGACTAGCGGGGGGAGTGAGCAGTTCTTC CASRTGTSGGSEQFF
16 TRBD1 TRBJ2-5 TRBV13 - TGTGCCAGCAGCTCCCCCCTGACAGGGTACCAAGAGACCCAGTACTTC CASSSPLTGYQETQYF
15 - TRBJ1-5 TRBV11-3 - TGTGCTAAGCAGCTTGGGAGCCCTTACAATCAGCCCCAGCATTTT CAKQLGSPYNQPQHF
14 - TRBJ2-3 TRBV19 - TGTGCCAGCACCATTACTAGTAATACAGATACGCAGTATTTT CASTITSNTDTQYF
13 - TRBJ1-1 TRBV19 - TGTGCCAGTAGTCCGCTTGAGTCCGCTGAAGCTTTCTTT CASSPLESAEAFF
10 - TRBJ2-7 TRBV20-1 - TGCAGTGCCAGGCGAGACGAGCAGTACTTC CSARRDEQYF
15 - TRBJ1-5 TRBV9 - TGTGCCAGCAGCGTAGACGGAGGTTTGAATCAGCCCCAGCATTTT CASSVDGGLNQPQHF
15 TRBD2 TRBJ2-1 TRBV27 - TGTGCCAGCAGTTTAGGGGGGGGAAGATACAATGAGCAGTTCTTC CASSLGGGRYNEQFF
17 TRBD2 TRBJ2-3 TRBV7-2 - TGTGCCAGCAGCTTAGGGGGGACCCCCGGGAGGACAGATACGCAGTATTTT CASSLGGTPGRTDTQYF
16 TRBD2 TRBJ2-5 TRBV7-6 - TGTGCCAGCAGCTTATTTAGCGGGGGGGCTCCAGGGACCCAGTACTTC CASSLFSGGAPGTQYF
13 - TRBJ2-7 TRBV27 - TGTGCCAGCAGTTTAACTCTTTCCTACGAGCAGTACTTC CASSLTLSYEQYF
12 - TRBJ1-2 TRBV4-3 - TGCGCCAGCAGCCGCCAGGGGTGGGGCTACACCTTC CASSRQGWGYTF
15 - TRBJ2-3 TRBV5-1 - TGCGCCAGCAGCGTGGCAGGGATTAATTGGGATACGCAGTATTTT CASSVAGINWDTQYF